This T cell receptor (beta chain) was sequenced for a study of T cells in Graves' hyperthyroidism and ophthalmopathy. Findings and caveats of the study: Most thyroid-expanded clonotypes above 0.001 were also found in blood.

Researchers took RNA transcripts and amplified the TCR beta CDR3 regions from them. The HTBI set primed first-round TCR CDR3 RT-PCR. Each CDR3 protein is one row after TCRdb ran MiXCR on the multiplex PCR reads. The repertoire includes about 610,000 distinct CDR3 sequences, over 12% of them detected once, and around 4.1% sits in the top ten. This clonotype occurred many times. Its antigen is unidentified. At least 3 on the Clinical Activity Score was recorded for ophthalmopathy patients, who also had NOSPECS grade at least 4 and duration under 3 months. The sequencing sample was made of blood. The receptor comes from a woman between 40 and 55 years old with Graves' ophthalmopathy.

Written as DNA, the CDR3 is TGTGCCAGCCAATCAGGGGGCGCGTGGGGCTACACCTTC. Its protein product is CASQSGGAWGYTF. This chain links TRBV28 with TRBJ1-2, with 8 bases aligning to TRBD1. The V gene end was trimmed by 8 bases and the J gene end by 8 bases; junction bases not matched to a gene: 10. CDR1 is MDHEN and CDR2 is SYDVKM in the germline V gene. The CDR3 has 13 amino acids.